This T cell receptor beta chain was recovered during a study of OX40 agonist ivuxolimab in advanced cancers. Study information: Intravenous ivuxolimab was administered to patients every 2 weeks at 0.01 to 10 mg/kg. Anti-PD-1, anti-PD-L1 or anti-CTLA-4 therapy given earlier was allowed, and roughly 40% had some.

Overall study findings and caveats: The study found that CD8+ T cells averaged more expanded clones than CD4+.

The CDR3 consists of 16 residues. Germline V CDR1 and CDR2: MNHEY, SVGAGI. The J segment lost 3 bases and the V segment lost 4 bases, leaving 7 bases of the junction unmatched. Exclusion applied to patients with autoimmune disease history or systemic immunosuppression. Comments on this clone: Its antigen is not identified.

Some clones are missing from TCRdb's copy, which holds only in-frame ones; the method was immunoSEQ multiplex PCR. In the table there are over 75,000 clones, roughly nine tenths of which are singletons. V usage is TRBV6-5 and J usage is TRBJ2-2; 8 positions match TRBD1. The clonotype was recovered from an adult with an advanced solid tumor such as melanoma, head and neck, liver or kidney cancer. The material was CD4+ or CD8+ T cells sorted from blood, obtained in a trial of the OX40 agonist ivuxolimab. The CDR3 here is CASSSVDRGYTGELFF. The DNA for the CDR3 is TGTGCCAGCAGTTCTGTTGACAGGGGTTACACCGGGGAGCTGTTTTTT.